This T cell receptor (beta chain) is from a study of shared clonotypes between healthy human individuals. Repertoires were generated with immunoSEQ multiplex PCR, while TCRdb's copy carries only in-frame clones and drops some. The sample holds about 2.5 million clones, around 92% seen once. This clone was picked up one time. Other DNA variants within this sample encode the same CDR3. The CDR3 contains 12 residues. In germline, CDR1 is MNHEY, CDR2 SVGAGI. The germline V and J ends were trimmed by 0 bases and 4 bases, with 4 bases remaining between them. The clonotype comes from a young man in good health. Some clones in this sample may be carry-over from other donors' samples. V gene TRBV6-5 combines with J gene TRBJ2-7, with no clear D. Sequencing used naive CD4+ T cells from PBMCs. Noted subset: CD45RA+ positively selected. CDR3 region: CASSYSRYEQYF. CDR3 coding DNA: TGTGCCAGCAGTTACTCGCGTTACGAGCAGTACTTC.